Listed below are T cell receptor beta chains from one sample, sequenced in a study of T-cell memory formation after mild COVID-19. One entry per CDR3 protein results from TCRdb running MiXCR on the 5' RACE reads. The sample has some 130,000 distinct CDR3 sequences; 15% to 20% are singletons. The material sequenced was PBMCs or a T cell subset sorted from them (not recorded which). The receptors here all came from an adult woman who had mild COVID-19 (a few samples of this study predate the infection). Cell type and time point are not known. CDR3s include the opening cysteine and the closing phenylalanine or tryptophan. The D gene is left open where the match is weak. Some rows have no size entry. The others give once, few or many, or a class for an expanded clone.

CDR3aa: CASSYAGELFF; CDR3nt: TGCGCCAGCAGCTACGCCGGGGAGCTGTTTTTT; len: 11; abundance: NA; d_gene: NA; v_gene: TRBV5-1; j_gene: TRBJ2-2
CDR3aa: CASGSGTGVNNEQFF; CDR3nt: TGTGCCAGCGGATCCGGGACAGGGGTAAACAATGAGCAGTTCTTC; len: 15; abundance: few; d_gene: TRBD1; v_gene: TRBV28; j_gene: TRBJ2-1
CDR3aa: CSASEGLLTYEQYF; CDR3nt: TGCAGTGCCTCGGAAGGACTTCTGACCTACGAGCAGTACTTC; len: 14; abundance: NA; d_gene: NA; v_gene: TRBV20-1; j_gene: TRBJ2-7
CDR3aa: CSVGIAGRSSYNEQFF; CDR3nt: TGCAGCGTTGGGATAGCGGGCCGGAGCTCCTACAATGAGCAGTTCTTC; len: 16; abundance: NA; d_gene: TRBD2; v_gene: TRBV29-1; j_gene: TRBJ2-1
CDR3aa: CASSSPKDRGSYEQYF; CDR3nt: TGCGCCAGCAGCTCTCCCAAGGACAGGGGATCCTACGAGCAGTACTTC; len: 16; abundance: NA; d_gene: TRBD1; v_gene: TRBV5-1; j_gene: TRBJ2-7
CDR3aa: CASANTPGDTQYF; CDR3nt: TGTGCCAGTGCCAACACCCCGGGAGATACGCAGTATTTT; len: 13; abundance: few; d_gene: NA; v_gene: TRBV19; j_gene: TRBJ2-3
CDR3aa: CASSSGRYGYTF; CDR3nt: TGCGCCAGCAGTTCGGGCCGCTATGGCTACACCTTC; len: 12; abundance: NA; d_gene: NA; v_gene: TRBV5-1; j_gene: TRBJ1-2
CDR3aa: CASRQEAGNSPLHF; CDR3nt: TGTGCCAGCAGGCAAGAGGCGGGTAATTCACCCCTCCACTTT; len: 14; abundance: few; d_gene: NA; v_gene: TRBV4-2; j_gene: TRBJ1-6
CDR3aa: CASSEPGGGYNEQFF; CDR3nt: TGCGCCAGCAGCGAGCCGGGGGGCGGCTACAATGAGCAGTTCTTC; len: 15; abundance: few; d_gene: NA; v_gene: TRBV5-1; j_gene: TRBJ2-1
CDR3aa: CASRTTWGKEKLFF; CDR3nt: TGCGCCAGCAGGACGACATGGGGAAAGGAAAAACTGTTTTTT; len: 14; abundance: NA; d_gene: NA; v_gene: TRBV5-1; j_gene: TRBJ1-4
CDR3aa: CASLGTNEKLFF; CDR3nt: TGTGCCAGCTTAGGGACTAATGAAAAACTGTTTTTT; len: 12; abundance: NA; d_gene: NA; v_gene: TRBV2; j_gene: TRBJ1-4
CDR3aa: CASSFGTGVDGYTF; CDR3nt: TGTGCCAGCAGCTTCGGGACAGGAGTGGATGGCTACACCTTC; len: 14; abundance: NA; d_gene: TRBD1; v_gene: TRBV5-6; j_gene: TRBJ1-2
CDR3aa: CASSSAGTAQETQYF; CDR3nt: TGTGCCAGCAGCTCGGCCGGGACAGCCCAAGAGACCCAGTACTTC; len: 15; abundance: NA; d_gene: TRBD1; v_gene: TRBV11-2; j_gene: TRBJ2-5
CDR3aa: CASSFSGNYNEQFF; CDR3nt: TGTGCCAGCAGCTTTAGCGGAAATTACAATGAGCAGTTCTTC; len: 14; abundance: NA; d_gene: NA; v_gene: TRBV7-9; j_gene: TRBJ2-1
CDR3aa: CSVGGTGNLANYVYTF; CDR3nt: TGCAGCGTTGGCGGGACAGGGAATCTAGCTAACTATGTCTACACCTTC; len: 16; abundance: NA; d_gene: TRBD1; v_gene: TRBV29-1; j_gene: TRBJ1-2
CDR3aa: CSASNGRATDTQYF; CDR3nt: TGCAGTGCTAGCAACGGGAGGGCCACAGATACGCAGTATTTT; len: 14; abundance: NA; d_gene: TRBD2; v_gene: TRBV20-1; j_gene: TRBJ2-3
CDR3aa: CASSQGPGVQWQFF; CDR3nt: TGCGCCAGCAGCCAAGGTCCGGGGGTCCAATGGCAGTTCTTC; len: 14; abundance: NA; d_gene: NA; v_gene: TRBV4-3; j_gene: TRBJ2-1
CDR3aa: CASSADNRAETQYF; CDR3nt: TGTGCCAGCAGCGCGGACAACAGGGCGGAGACCCAGTACTTC; len: 14; abundance: many; d_gene: NA; v_gene: TRBV5-5; j_gene: TRBJ2-5
CDR3aa: CASSYSRASYEQYF; CDR3nt: TGTGCCAGCAGTTACTCGAGAGCCTCCTACGAGCAGTACTTC; len: 14; abundance: NA; d_gene: NA; v_gene: TRBV6-5; j_gene: TRBJ2-7
CDR3aa: CASSLADGSLDTQYF; CDR3nt: TGTGCCAGCAGCTTAGCTGACGGGAGTTTGGATACGCAGTATTTT; len: 15; abundance: NA; d_gene: NA; v_gene: TRBV7-9; j_gene: TRBJ2-3
CDR3aa: CASSLTGGTEAFF; CDR3nt: TGTGCCAGCAGCCTGACAGGGGGCACTGAAGCTTTCTTT; len: 13; abundance: many; d_gene: TRBD1; v_gene: TRBV7-8; j_gene: TRBJ1-1
CDR3aa: CAISEQPGQGRYEQYF; CDR3nt: TGTGCCATCAGTGAACAACCGGGACAGGGGCGCTACGAGCAGTACTTC; len: 16; abundance: NA; d_gene: TRBD1; v_gene: TRBV10-3; j_gene: TRBJ2-7
CDR3aa: CASSRGPGGSYNEQFF; CDR3nt: TGTGCCAGCAGTCGTGGACCGGGAGGCTCCTACAATGAGCAGTTCTTC; len: 16; abundance: few; d_gene: TRBD2; v_gene: TRBV6-5; j_gene: TRBJ2-1
CDR3aa: CASSLAGRGPSTDTQYF; CDR3nt: TGTGCCAGCAGTTTAGCGGGGAGGGGTCCTAGCACAGATACGCAGTATTTT; len: 17; abundance: large; d_gene: TRBD2; v_gene: TRBV12-3/TRBV12-4; j_gene: TRBJ2-3
CDR3aa: CASSIGFLYGYTF; CDR3nt: TGTGCCAGCAGTATTGGGTTCCTCTATGGCTACACCTTC; len: 13; abundance: NA; d_gene: NA; v_gene: TRBV7-2; j_gene: TRBJ1-2
CDR3aa: CASSLDVGGTEAFF; CDR3nt: TGTGCCAGCAGCTTGGACGTGGGTGGCACTGAAGCTTTCTTT; len: 14; abundance: few; d_gene: NA; v_gene: TRBV5-5; j_gene: TRBJ1-1
CDR3aa: CASSYGLAGGLSYNEQFF; CDR3nt: TGCGCCAGCAGCTACGGACTAGCGGGGGGGTTGTCCTACAATGAGCAGTTCTTC; len: 18; abundance: few; d_gene: TRBD2; v_gene: TRBV5-1; j_gene: TRBJ2-1
CDR3aa: CSAQQGRSTGELFF; CDR3nt: TGCAGTGCTCAACAGGGAAGAAGCACCGGGGAGCTGTTTTTT; len: 14; abundance: few; d_gene: NA; v_gene: TRBV20-1; j_gene: TRBJ2-2
CDR3aa: CASSPALKVNTEAFF; CDR3nt: TGTGCCAGCAGCCCCGCGCTTAAGGTGAACACTGAAGCTTTCTTT; len: 15; abundance: few; d_gene: NA; v_gene: TRBV6-6; j_gene: TRBJ1-1
CDR3aa: CASRGQGAFYEQYF; CDR3nt: TGTGCCAGCAGGGGACAGGGGGCCTTCTACGAGCAGTACTTC; len: 14; abundance: NA; d_gene: TRBD1; v_gene: TRBV27; j_gene: TRBJ2-7
CDR3aa: CASSLGPDSNEQFF; CDR3nt: TGTGCCAGCAGCTTAGGCCCCGACAGCAATGAGCAGTTCTTC; len: 14; abundance: NA; d_gene: NA; v_gene: TRBV7-3; j_gene: TRBJ2-1
CDR3aa: CASSEQGGQFF; CDR3nt: TGTGCCAGCAGCGAACAGGGAGGGCAGTTCTTC; len: 11; abundance: few; d_gene: NA; v_gene: TRBV3-1; j_gene: TRBJ2-1
CDR3aa: CASSPPGSYEQYF; CDR3nt: TGTGCCAGCAGCCCCCCGGGCTCCTACGAGCAGTACTTC; len: 13; abundance: NA; d_gene: NA; v_gene: TRBV7-7; j_gene: TRBJ2-7
CDR3aa: CASSNGPDGNTEAFF; CDR3nt: TGCGCCAGCAGCAACGGTCCAGACGGGAACACTGAAGCTTTCTTT; len: 15; abundance: NA; d_gene: NA; v_gene: TRBV5-1; j_gene: TRBJ1-1
CDR3aa: CASSFHGLAGWETQYF; CDR3nt: TGTGCCAGCAGCTTTCACGGACTAGCGGGCTGGGAGACCCAGTACTTC; len: 16; abundance: few; d_gene: TRBD2; v_gene: TRBV7-2; j_gene: TRBJ2-5
CDR3aa: CASSLVAGTTDTQYF; CDR3nt: TGCGCCAGCAGCTTGGTAGCGGGTACTACAGATACGCAGTATTTT; len: 15; abundance: NA; d_gene: TRBD2; v_gene: TRBV5-1; j_gene: TRBJ2-3
CDR3aa: CASSHGTGTFSTDTQYF; CDR3nt: TGCGCCAGCAGCCATGGGACAGGGACCTTTAGCACAGATACGCAGTATTTT; len: 17; abundance: NA; d_gene: TRBD1; v_gene: TRBV4-3; j_gene: TRBJ2-3
CDR3aa: CASTQLTGGRTEAFF; CDR3nt: TGTGCCAGCACGCAGCTTACCGGGGGAAGAACTGAAGCTTTCTTT; len: 15; abundance: few; d_gene: NA; v_gene: TRBV7-2; j_gene: TRBJ1-1
CDR3aa: CASSEIDRGVQETQYF; CDR3nt: TGTGCCAGCAGCGAAATCGACAGGGGTGTCCAAGAGACCCAGTACTTC; len: 16; abundance: many; d_gene: TRBD1; v_gene: TRBV7-2; j_gene: TRBJ2-5
CDR3aa: CASSPDRNQPQHF; CDR3nt: TGTGCCAGCAGTCCCGACCGCAATCAGCCCCAGCATTTT; len: 13; abundance: many; d_gene: NA; v_gene: TRBV18; j_gene: TRBJ1-5
CDR3aa: CASSLSAASDTQYF; CDR3nt: TGTGCCAGCAGCTTAAGTGCTGCTTCAGATACGCAGTATTTT; len: 14; abundance: few; d_gene: NA; v_gene: TRBV7-3; j_gene: TRBJ2-3
CDR3aa: CATSGGASGNQPQHF; CDR3nt: TGTGCCACCAGTGGGGGGGCCAGTGGCAATCAGCCCCAGCATTTT; len: 15; abundance: few; d_gene: NA; v_gene: TRBV24-1; j_gene: TRBJ1-5
CDR3aa: CASSLWGEVTDTQYF; CDR3nt: TGTGCCAGCAGCTTGTGGGGAGAGGTAACAGATACGCAGTATTTT; len: 15; abundance: few; d_gene: NA; v_gene: TRBV7-6; j_gene: TRBJ2-3
CDR3aa: CASSLYLANEQFF; CDR3nt: TGTGCCAGCAGCTTGTACCTCGCCAATGAGCAGTTCTTC; len: 13; abundance: NA; d_gene: NA; v_gene: TRBV5-5; j_gene: TRBJ2-1
CDR3aa: CASRKQGGASRGGEQFF; CDR3nt: TGTGCCAGCAGGAAACAGGGTGGGGCTAGCCGGGGGGGTGAGCAGTTCTTC; len: 17; abundance: NA; d_gene: TRBD2; v_gene: TRBV27; j_gene: TRBJ2-1
CDR3aa: CASGLTGAYEQYF; CDR3nt: TGTGCTAGTGGTTTGACAGGGGCCTACGAGCAGTACTTC; len: 13; abundance: few; d_gene: TRBD1; v_gene: TRBV12-5; j_gene: TRBJ2-7
CDR3aa: CASSPPTNEKLFF; CDR3nt: TGCGCCAGCAGTCCCCCAACTAATGAAAAACTGTTTTTT; len: 13; abundance: NA; d_gene: NA; v_gene: TRBV5-1; j_gene: TRBJ1-4
CDR3aa: CASSHDRGLWEYGYTF; CDR3nt: TGTGCCAGCAGCCACGACCGGGGCCTTTGGGAGTATGGCTACACCTTC; len: 16; abundance: NA; d_gene: NA; v_gene: TRBV7-9; j_gene: TRBJ1-2
CDR3aa: CASRTRTEAFF; CDR3nt: TGTGCCAGTAGAACTAGGACTGAAGCTTTCTTT; len: 11; abundance: few; d_gene: NA; v_gene: TRBV19; j_gene: TRBJ1-1
CDR3aa: CASSHGQGMNTEAFF; CDR3nt: TGTGCCAGCAGCCACGGACAGGGTATGAACACTGAAGCTTTCTTT; len: 15; abundance: NA; d_gene: TRBD1; v_gene: TRBV7-6; j_gene: TRBJ1-1
CDR3aa: CASSQIAGVITDTQYF; CDR3nt: TGCGCCAGCAGCCAGATAGCGGGAGTTATCACAGATACGCAGTATTTT; len: 16; abundance: few; d_gene: TRBD2; v_gene: TRBV4-3; j_gene: TRBJ2-3
CDR3aa: CASSSTGWSGYTF; CDR3nt: TGTGCCAGCTCATCCACAGGGTGGAGTGGCTACACCTTC; len: 13; abundance: NA; d_gene: NA; v_gene: TRBV18; j_gene: TRBJ1-2
CDR3aa: CASSDRASRAPSYEQYF; CDR3nt: TGTGCCAGCAGCGATAGGGCCAGCAGGGCGCCCAGCTACGAGCAGTACTTC; len: 17; abundance: NA; d_gene: NA; v_gene: TRBV9; j_gene: TRBJ2-7
CDR3aa: CASSDGSGGGSPLHF; CDR3nt: TGCGCCAGCAGCGACGGGTCAGGGGGGGGATCACCCCTCCACTTT; len: 15; abundance: few; d_gene: TRBD1; v_gene: TRBV5-1; j_gene: TRBJ1-6